A selection of T cell receptor beta chains follows, all from one sample in a study of shared clonotypes between healthy human individuals. Profiled with immunoSEQ multiplex PCR; TCRdb holds only in-frame clones, not every one. The sample lists about 2.3 million clones, over 85% occurring once. Source material: naive CD4+ T cells from PBMCs. The receptors were gathered from a man between 18 and 29 years old in good health. Some clones in this sample may be carry-over from other donors' samples. Both conserved end residues are part of each CDR3. The D gene is left open where the match is weak. Clone size, where shown, is once, few, many, or a class for clones that have expanded.

D | size | length | J | V | DNA | CDR3
NA | NA | 15 | TRBJ2-3 | TRBV7-8 | TGTGCCAGCAGCTTACGGGGACCTGGCACAGATACGCAGTATTTT | CASSLRGPGTDTQYF
NA | NA | 15 | TRBJ1-3 | TRBV18 | TGTGCCAGCTCACCACCGAACGGATATGGAAACACCATATATTTT | CASSPPNGYGNTIYF
NA | once | 15 | TRBJ1-4 | TRBV2 | TGTGCCGTACGCTTGAACGGGGGCCCGAATGAAAAACTGTTTTTT | CAVRLNGGPNEKLFF
TRBD2 | NA | 17 | TRBJ2-5 | TRBV9 | TGTGCCAGCAGCGTAAGGTTAGGGACTACCTCGGGGGAGACCCAGTACTTC | CASSVRLGTTSGETQYF
TRBD2 | NA | 15 | TRBJ2-2 | TRBV14 | TGTGCCAGCAGCCTCATCGGACTAGGTAGAGGAGAGCTGTTTTTT | CASSLIGLGRGELFF
NA | NA | 19 | TRBJ2-6 | TRBV21-1 | TGTGCCAGCAGCTACGTCCGGGACACCCAACGGACTGGGGCCAACGTCCTGACTTTC | CASSYVRDTQRTGANVLTF
TRBD2 | NA | 15 | TRBJ2-7 | TRBV28 | TGTGCCAGCAGCCCCCGTAGCGGGAGGGTCTACGAGCAGTACTTC | CASSPRSGRVYEQYF
NA | NA | 15 | TRBJ1-2 | TRBV7-9 | TGTGCCAGCAGCTTAGTAAAGGGGAGAAACTATGGCTACACCTTC | CASSLVKGRNYGYTF
TRBD2 | NA | 18 | TRBJ2-3 | TRBV5-6 | TGTGCCAGCAGCTCTATTTTCGAGCGGGGCGGAAAGACAGATACGCAGTATTTT | CASSSIFERGGKTDTQYF
NA | NA | 16 | TRBJ2-2 | TRBV5-6 | TGTGCCAGCAGCTTGGCGGTTGGTCAGAAACCCGGGGAGCTGTTTTTT | CASSLAVGQKPGELFF
NA | NA | 14 | TRBJ1-5 | TRBV30 | TGTGCCTGGAGTCCTGGGCCTGCGGGGCAGCCCCAGCATTTT | CAWSPGPAGQPQHF
TRBD1 | NA | 15 | TRBJ2-7 | TRBV7-3 | TGTGCCAGCAGACATGAAACAGGGGACTCCTACGAGCAGTACTTC | CASRHETGDSYEQYF
NA | NA | 14 | TRBJ1-1 | TRBV30 | TGTGCCTGGAGTGTACGGGGGGTTGTCACTGAAGCTTTCTTT | CAWSVRGVVTEAFF
NA | NA | 15 | TRBJ2-3 | TRBV6-5 | TGTGCCAGCAGTTACTCGGCGGTGAGCACAGATACGCAGTATTTT | CASSYSAVSTDTQYF
TRBD1 | NA | 17 | TRBJ1-1 | TRBV4-2 | TGTGCCAGCAGCCAAGAGGGACAGGGGGTCAGGAACACTGAAGCTTTCTTT | CASSQEGQGVRNTEAFF
NA | NA | 13 | TRBJ2-2 | TRBV5-4 | TGTGCCAGCAGCCCCGCTGGGGCCGGGGAGCTGTTTTTT | CASSPAGAGELFF
TRBD1 | NA | 15 | TRBJ1-2 | TRBV29-1 | TGCAGCGTGGCCGGGACAGGGGGCCCTAACTATGGCTACACCTTC | CSVAGTGGPNYGYTF
NA | NA | 15 | TRBJ2-7 | TRBV28 | TGTGCCAGCAGCCCCGGGGGACAGAGGAAGTACGAGCAGTACTTC | CASSPGGQRKYEQYF
NA | NA | 16 | TRBJ2-1 | TRBV21-1 | TGTGCCAGCAGCACCCCAGCGGGAGGGAAAATCAATGAGCAGTTCTTC | CASSTPAGGKINEQFF
TRBD1 | NA | 18 | TRBJ2-6 | TRBV28 | TGTGCCAGCAGTTCCCGACAGGGGCGTGGGTTCGGGGCCAACGTCCTGACTTTC | CASSSRQGRGFGANVLTF
NA | NA | 15 | TRBJ1-5 | TRBV27 | TGTGCCAGCAGTTCGCTTAAACATCTGAATCAGCCCCAGCATTTT | CASSSLKHLNQPQHF
NA | NA | 13 | TRBJ1-5 | TRBV6-5 | TGTGCCAGCAGTTCAGCCTACGGTCAGCCCCAGCATTTT | CASSSAYGQPQHF
TRBD2 | NA | 14 | TRBJ2-2 | TRBV5-1 | TGCGCCAGCAGGGTAGCGGGAGCTGCGAGGGAGCTGTTTTTT | CASRVAGAARELFF
TRBD1 | NA | 13 | TRBJ2-1 | TRBV15 | TGTGCCACCAGCAAGGACAGGGGATTTGAGCAGTTCTTC | CATSKDRGFEQFF
NA | NA | 15 | TRBJ2-1 | TRBV30 | TGTGCCTGGAGGCGCTGGAGGAGCTCCTACAATGAGCAGTTCTTC | CAWRRWRSSYNEQFF
NA | NA | 9 | TRBJ2-3 | TRBV6-6 | TGTGCCAGCAGCTCCCCTGATTTTTTT | CASSSPDFF
NA | NA | 12 | TRBJ1-1 | TRBV2 | TGTGCCAGCAGTGCCCGCAACACTGAAGCTTTCTTT | CASSARNTEAFF
NA | once | 17 | TRBJ1-2 | TRBV9 | TGTGCCAGCAGCTCACTACTCACAGGGAACTTAGGCTATGGCTACACCTTC | CASSSLLTGNLGYGYTF
NA | NA | 13 | TRBJ2-7 | TRBV6-1 | TGTGCCAGCAACAAACAGGTTGCCTACGAGCAGTACTTC | CASNKQVAYEQYF
NA | NA | 17 | TRBJ1-5 | TRBV4-2 | TGTGCCAGCAGCCAGGAAGGGACACCTTATAGCAATCAGCCCCAGCATTTT | CASSQEGTPYSNQPQHF
TRBD1 | NA | 13 | TRBJ2-5 | TRBV7-3 | TGTGCCAGCGCCCAGGGGGTCGGCGAGACCCAGTACTTC | CASAQGVGETQYF
NA | NA | 15 | TRBJ1-5 | TRBV21-1 | TGTGCCAGCAGCAAGGTCTGTCAGGGGCGCCAGCCCCAGCATTTT | CASSKVCQGRQPQHF
NA | NA | 14 | TRBJ1-1 | TRBV5-6 | TGTGCCAGCAGCTCTCAGGGTACGAACACTGAAGCTTTCTTT | CASSSQGTNTEAFF
NA | NA | 14 | TRBJ1-1 | TRBV7-2 | TGTGCCAGTAGCGGGGGGGCCGCTGGAACTGAAGCTTTCTTT | CASSGGAAGTEAFF
TRBD2 | NA | 15 | TRBJ2-7 | TRBV4-2 | TGTGCCAGCAGTGAACCGGGACTAGTGGTATACGAGCAGTACTTC | CASSEPGLVVYEQYF
NA | once | 15 | TRBJ2-2 | TRBV2 | TGTGCCAGCAGTGAGGTCGGAGCGAACACCGGGGAGCTGTTTTTT | CASSEVGANTGELFF
TRBD1 | NA | 16 | TRBJ2-3 | TRBV11-2 | TGTGCCAGCAGCTTAATAACAGGGGGCGTCACAGATACGCAGTATTTT | CASSLITGGVTDTQYF
NA | NA | 15 | TRBJ2-2 | TRBV7-9 | TGTGCCAGCAGCTTAGACTACCCGAACACCGGGGAGCTGTTTTTT | CASSLDYPNTGELFF
TRBD2 | NA | 13 | TRBJ2-5 | TRBV6-5 | TGTGCCAGCAAGGCGGGAGGGAGGGAGACCCAGTACTTC | CASKAGGRETQYF
NA | once | 17 | TRBJ1-3 | TRBV7-2 | TGTGCCAGCAGCTTAGGAGGACCAGGGCACTCTGGAAACACCATATATTTT | CASSLGGPGHSGNTIYF
TRBD2 | NA | 15 | TRBJ2-5 | TRBV5-1 | TGCGCCAGCATCAAAAGCGGGAGCGCGGGGGAGACCCAGTACTTC | CASIKSGSAGETQYF
NA | NA | 15 | TRBJ1-5 | TRBV18 | TGTGCCAGCTCACCACCCGCGGGTCTCGGTCAGCCCCAGCATTTT | CASSPPAGLGQPQHF
TRBD2 | NA | 18 | TRBJ2-1 | TRBV12-5 | TGTGCTAGTGGTTTGGTACAATGGGCGGGAGGCTCCTACAATGAGCAGTTCTTC | CASGLVQWAGGSYNEQFF
TRBD1 | NA | 14 | TRBJ2-3 | TRBV30 | TGTGCCTGGAGTGCCACAACAGGGGCGGATACGCAGTATTTT | CAWSATTGADTQYF
TRBD2 | NA | 17 | TRBJ2-3 | TRBV5-4 | TGTGCCAGCAGCCCCGGACTAGCGGGACTAGCACAACATACGCAGTATTTT | CASSPGLAGLAQHTQYF
NA | NA | 14 | TRBJ2-5 | TRBV5-1 | TGCGCCAGCAGCTCCTCTACTGGGCGAGAGACCCAGTACTTC | CASSSSTGRETQYF
TRBD1 | NA | 15 | TRBJ2-7 | TRBV19 | TGTGCCAGTAGTCCAGGGACAGGGGGTCCCTACGAGCAGTACTTC | CASSPGTGGPYEQYF
NA | once | 16 | TRBJ2-5 | TRBV7-8 | TGTGCCAGCAGCCCGAGCGTCGGACAGAGACAGGAGACCCAGTACTTC | CASSPSVGQRQETQYF
NA | once | 14 | TRBJ2-7 | TRBV5-6 | TGTGCCAGCAGCTTGTCGGGGGACTCCTACGAGCAGTACTTC | CASSLSGDSYEQYF
NA | once | 15 | TRBJ1-1 | TRBV2 | TGTGCCAGCAGTGATAGCAGACGGGGGGGCTATGAAGCTTTCTTT | CASSDSRRGGYEAFF
TRBD1 | NA | 15 | TRBJ2-7 | TRBV29-1 | TGCAGCGTTCTAGGGGCACAGGGGAATTTCTACGAGCAGTACTTC | CSVLGAQGNFYEQYF
TRBD1 | NA | 13 | TRBJ2-5 | TRBV5-6 | TGTGCCAGCAGCCTGGGACAGAGAGGGACCCAGTACTTC | CASSLGQRGTQYF
NA | NA | 14 | TRBJ1-3 | TRBV2 | TGTGCCGCCTGCCGGGAGAGTGGGGGAAACACCATATATTTT | CAACRESGGNTIYF